The sequence of this T cell receptor (beta chain) was determined in a study of blood T cell repertoires in COVID-19. The overall study: Samples representing acute and convalescent COVID-19 were sourced from the United States, Italy and Spain.

Patients at the Seattle site were enrolled during active infection and followed longitudinally. Using immunoSEQ multiplex PCR, the repertoire was profiled, and TCRdb retains in-frame clones only, with some absent. The sample comprises approximately 350,000 clones, around 92% of which are singletons, and 2.5% to 3.5% rests with the top ten. The V end lost 6 bases, the J end lost 0 bases, and 14 bases lay between the germline ends. The CDR3 length is 15 residues. Germline V lookup: CDR1 SGHNT, CDR2 YENEEA. Sequenced material: peripheral blood. This TCR derives from a woman aged 25-40 years with COVID-19, enrolled during active disease. The V and J genes are TRBV11-3 and TRBJ2-5; perhaps TRBD1 as D (6 bases). The DNA of the CDR3 is TGTGCCAGCAGTAGATGGGGGCAGGACCAAGAGACCCAGTACTTC. This gives the protein CASSRWGQDQETQYF.